This T cell receptor (beta chain) appears in the sequencing data of a study of blood T cells in healthy people across ages. Together with a sample-barcoded 5' primer, a J-beta primer mix was included in a second PCR lasting about 6 to 11 cycles. TCRdb analysed the 5' RACE reads with MiXCR anew, one entry per CDR3 protein. This sample has over 600,000 distinct CDR3 sequences; about half occur once, and the top ten carry 15% to 20%. This clonotype was counted a few times. This sequence was found in an elderly man in good health. Material for sequencing was blood.

CDR3 amino acids: CASRPRQGRTEAFF. In DNA form, the CDR3 reads TGTGCCAGCAGACCCAGACAGGGTAGGACTGAAGCTTTCTTT. V gene TRBV12-3 or TRBV12-4 combines with J gene TRBJ1-1; the match to TRBD1 covers 7 bases. The CDR3 is made up of 14 amino acids. V shed 6 bases, J shed 5 bases, and the junction held 9 bases outside the gene matches.